One and the same sample provided the 21 T cell receptor beta chains below, sequenced in a study of blood T cell repertoires in COVID-19. Only in-frame clones appear in the TCRdb table, and some are missing; sequencing was by immunoSEQ multiplex PCR. The repertoire holds approximately 140,000 clones, with about 85% as singletons. Sequencing was done on a sample of peripheral blood. The receptors stem from a woman aged 60 to 75 with active or convalescent COVID-19.

The CDR3 loop is CASTLMGGGDEQFF. The CDR3 bases are TGTGCCAGCACCCTTATGGGGGGGGGCGATGAGCAGTTCTTC. The rearrangement joins TRBV11-2 to TRBJ2-1, with D tentatively TRBD2 (7 bases). Per the germline V gene, CDR1 is SGHAT and CDR2 is FQNNGV. The CDR3 consists of 14 residues. Trimming took 7 bases from V and 8 from J, leaving 18 bases between them. The full variable domain, rest sourced from reference TRBV11-2 and TRBJ2-1, is EAGVAQSPRYKIIEKRQSVAFWCNPISGHATLYWYQQILGQGPKLLIQFQNNGVVDDSQLPKDRFSAERLKGVDSTLKIQPAKLEDSAVYLCASTLMGGGDEQFFGPGTRLTVL.

The V and J genes are TRBV27 and TRBJ2-1; 14 bases agree with TRBD2. Germline V CDR1 and CDR2: MNHEY, SMNVEV (reference sequence). CDR3 length: 17 residues. After removal of 6 bases from V and 3 bases from J, the junction contained 7 bases not matched to a gene. The DNA of the CDR3 is TGTGCCAGCAGCCAAGGGACTAGCGGGGGCTACTACAATGAGCAGTTCTTC. It codes for CASSQGTSGGYYNEQFF.

This clone was found once. The chain has TRBV5-1 and TRBJ1-6; 7 bases match TRBD1. Germline trimming cut 4 bases from V and 7 bases from J; bases unmatched to any gene: 5. CDR1 is SGHRS and CDR2 is YFSETQ in the germline V gene. This CDR3 is 14 amino acids long. DNA for the CDR3: TGCGCCAGCAGCGCGGGACAGCTGAATTCACCCCTCCACTTT. This encodes CASSAGQLNSPLHF.

This chain connects TRBV19 to TRBJ1-5, with D tentatively TRBD1 (5 bases). The V gene's germline CDR1 is LNHDA and CDR2 SQIVND (reference sequence). Trimming took 4 bases from V and 1 from J, leaving 14 bases between them. The CDR3 has 16 amino acids. CDR3 DNA sequence: TGTGCCAGTAGTAAGCAGGGTACCGTGAGCAATCAGCCCCAGCATTTT. Its protein product is CASSKQGTVSNQPQHF. The whole variable domain, filled in from reference TRBV19 and TRBJ1-5, reads DGGITQSPKYLFRKEGQNVTLSCEQNLNHDAMYWYRQDPGQGLRLIYYSQIVNDFQKGDIAEGYSVSREKKESFPLTVTSAQKNPTAFYLCASSKQGTVSNQPQHFGDGTRLSIL.

The rearrangement uses TRBV2 and TRBJ1-3; D perhaps matches TRBD1 (6 bases). Looked up from germline, CDR1 is SNHLY and CDR2 is FYNNEI. The CDR3 extends over 14 amino acids. V gave up 9 bases and J gave up 0 bases, with 12 bases separating them. CDR3 DNA sequence: TGTGCCAGTAGGACAGAATTCTCTGGAAACACCATATATTTT. It yields the protein CASRTEFSGNTIYF.

This chain links TRBV7-2 with TRBJ2-1, with D tentatively TRBD2 (5 bases). The CDR3 has 14 amino acids. Germline V gene sequence: CDR1 SGHTA, CDR2 FQGNSA. V shed 3 bases and J shed 2 bases, with 8 bases lying between them. The CDR3, as DNA: TGTGCCAGCAGCTTCGGACTGGCCTACAATGAGCAGTTCTTC. Translating gives CASSFGLAYNEQFF. Filled out from reference TRBV7-2 and TRBJ2-1, the complete variable domain reads GAGVSQSPSNKVTEKGKDVELRCDPISGHTALYWYRQSLGQGLEFLIYFQGNSAPDKSGLPSDRFSAERTGGSVSTLTIQRTQQEDSAVYLCASSFGLAYNEQFFGPGTRLTVL.

This sequence joins TRBV3-1 (or the pseudogene TRBV3-2) and TRBJ2-1; 9 nucleotides align to TRBD1. V lost 2 bases, J lost 4 bases, and 12 bases stayed unmatched. Per germline, CDR1 LGHDT and CDR2 YNNKEL (reference sequence). CDR3 length: 18 amino acids. The DNA of the CDR3 is TGTGCCAGCAGCCAACCCTCGACAGGGGGGCTAGGGTACAATGAGCAGTTCTTC. Its translation: CASSQPSTGGLGYNEQFF.

This chain uses TRBV7-8 with TRBJ1-1, with a weak D call TRBD1 (5 bases). CDR1 and CDR2 from the germline V gene are SGHVS and FQNEAQ. Trimming cost V 0 bases and J 0 bases, with 14 bases left between them. The CDR3 runs to 17 residues. The CDR3 sequence is CASSLASRGGVNTEAFF. For the CDR3, the DNA is TGTGCCAGCAGCTTAGCGTCGCGGGGGGGGGTGAACACTGAAGCTTTCTTT.

V gene TRBV7-2 combines with J gene TRBJ1-5; 7 nucleotides line up with TRBD1. The germline V gene has CDR1 SGHTA and CDR2 FQGNSA. The length of the CDR3 is 14 residues. The V segment lost 3 bases and the J segment 4 bases; nucleotides outside the gene matches: 3. CDR3 in amino acids: CASSLPGGNQPQHF. CDR3 sequence (DNA): TGTGCCAGCAGCTTGCCAGGGGGGAATCAGCCCCAGCATTTT.

The chain combines TRBV6-5 with TRBJ1-5; 10 bases are shared with TRBD1. Losses at the gene ends were 6 bases for V and 5 bases for J; bases not matched to a gene: 1. The CDR3 spans 13 residues. Germline V CDR1 and CDR2: MNHEY, SVGAGI. CDR3 DNA: TGTGCCAGCAGAGGGACAGGGGATCAGCCCCAGCATTTT. Translating gives CASRGTGDQPQHF.

The chain has TRBV7-9 and TRBJ2-3; 7 bases agree with TRBD2. CDR3 length: 17 residues. Germline V gene sequence: CDR1 SEHNR, CDR2 FQNEAQ (reference sequence). Trimming took 5 bases from V and 1 from J; bases not matched to a gene: 12. The DNA for the CDR3 is TGTGCCAGCAGCCCCCTTCGTGTGGGGGGGGGCACAGATACGCAGTATTTT. This translates into CASSPLRVGGGTDTQYF.

The chain employs TRBV19 and TRBJ1-2; perhaps TRBD1 as D (5 bases). V was pared by 7 bases and J by 0 bases, with 15 bases between. This CDR3 has 15 residues. Looked up from germline, CDR1 is LNHDA and CDR2 is SQIVND (reference sequence). The chain's CDR3 is CASTLQDGSNYGYTF. As DNA, the CDR3 is TGTGCCAGTACCCTACAGGACGGATCTAACTATGGCTACACCTTC.

The chain uses TRBV2 and TRBJ2-5, with 15 bases that match TRBD2. Germline loops: CDR1 SNHLY, CDR2 FYNNEI. The V and J ends lost 6 bases and 8 bases, in that order; junction bases with no gene match: 4. The CDR3 length is 14 residues. DNA of the CDR3: TGTGCCAGCAGCAGGACTAGCGGGGGGGAAACCCAGTACTTC. Amino acid sequence: CASSRTSGGETQYF. Together with reference TRBV2 and TRBJ2-5, the CDR3 gives the full variable domain: EPEVTQTPSHQVTQMGQEVILRCVPISNHLYFYWYRQILGQKVEFLVSFYNNEISEKSEIFDDQFSVERPDGSNFTLKIRSTKLEDSAMYFCASSRTSGGETQYFGPGTRLLVL.

The chain joins TRBV5-4 to TRBJ1-6; 8 nucleotides line up with TRBD1. The V segment lost 4 bases and the J segment 7 bases; nucleotides outside the gene matches: 7. There are 15 residues in the CDR3. Germline V gene data show CDR1 as SGHNT and CDR2 as YYREEE (reference sequence). As DNA, the CDR3 is TGTGCCAGCAGCACCGGACAGGGCGGAAATTCACCCCTCCACTTT. It is translated as CASSTGQGGNSPLHF.

The genes are TRBV7-2 and TRBJ1-3; D is unresolved. This CDR3 has 15 residues. Germline V gives CDR1 SGHTA, CDR2 FQGNSA. V was cut by 5 bases and J by 0 bases, with 11 bases left in between. The CDR3 DNA reads TGTGCCAGCAGCAATCGCGCGAACTCTGGAAACACCATATATTTT. Translation gives CASSNRANSGNTIYF. The complete variable domain, with remaining parts taken from reference TRBV7-2 and TRBJ1-3, reads GAGVSQSPSNKVTEKGKDVELRCDPISGHTALYWYRQSLGQGLEFLIYFQGNSAPDKSGLPSDRFSAERTGGSVSTLTIQRTQQEDSAVYLCASSNRANSGNTIYFGEGSWLTVV.

The V and J genes are TRBV6-6 and TRBJ1-1; 8 nucleotides line up with TRBD1. Germline-derived CDR1 and CDR2 are MNHNY and SVGAGI (reference sequence). The junction had 9 bases not matched to a gene; V was cut back by 6 bases and J by 3 bases. The CDR3 length is 15 residues. The CDR3 nucleotides read TGTGCCAGCAGCTCCCCCGGACAGGGACACACTGAAGCTTTCTTT. As protein: CASSSPGQGHTEAFF.

This clone appeared a few times. This sequence joins TRBV7-2 and TRBJ1-5; 7 bases are shared with TRBD1. Germline-derived CDR1 and CDR2 are SGHTA and FQGNSA. The CDR3 has 16 residues. With V trimmed by 0 bases and J by 6 bases, 8 bases remained unmatched. CDR3 sequence (DNA): TGTGCCAGCAGCTTAGCGCCGGGACAGTTTAGTCAGCCCCAGCATTTT. It is translated as CASSLAPGQFSQPQHF.

V is TRBV10-3 and J is TRBJ1-1; D possibly corresponds to TRBD1 (5 bases). The CDR3 length is 13 residues. Germline V gene data show CDR1 as ENHRY and CDR2 as SYGVKD. V was shortened by 4 bases and J by 1 base, with 7 bases between the two germline ends. Written as DNA, the CDR3 is TGTGCCATCAGTGGGGGGGAGAACACTGAAGCTTTCTTT. It translates to CAISGGENTEAFF.

There are a few counts of this clone. This chain connects TRBV10-1 to TRBJ1-1; TRBD1 matches at 8 bases. Germline V gene data show CDR1 as WNHNN and CDR2 as SYGVQD (reference sequence). This CDR3 spans 15 amino acids. J was trimmed by 4 bases and V by 0 bases; bases with no gene match: 4. CDR3 coding DNA: TGCGCCAGCAGTGAGTCGATCCAGGGGGCCACTGAAGCTTTCTTT. It encodes CASSESIQGATEAFF.

The chain links TRBV11-2 to TRBJ2-3; 7 bases line up with TRBD1. J lost 4 bases, V lost 2 bases, and 9 bases had no gene match. The CDR3 totals 16 residues. Per the germline V gene, CDR1 is SGHAT and CDR2 is FQNNGV. The CDR3 region is CASSLFLTGKADTQYF. CDR3 nucleotide sequence: TGTGCCAGCAGCTTATTCCTGACAGGGAAAGCAGATACGCAGTATTTT.

This chain links TRBV9 with TRBJ1-3, with D unresolved. In germline, CDR1 is SGDLS, CDR2 YYNGEE. V was clipped by 4 bases and J by 6 bases, with 26 bases between them. The CDR3 covers 18 residues. The CDR3 coding sequence is TGTGCCAGCAGCCCTCTCCCTGGAGTGGGGAGCTACCCAAACACCATATATTTT. Protein product: CASSPLPGVGSYPNTIYF.